This T cell receptor beta chain was recovered during a study of cytomegalovirus exposure and HLA in healthy donors (dated by TCRdb to the late 2010s). A note on the overall study: In an earlier analysis of approximately 640 of the donors, approximately 300 Gb of sequence data and 100 million or so unique TCR beta sequences from about 179 million T cells were reported. An early release that covered approximately 600 HLA-typed donors contained around 300 gigabases of sequencing data and 65 million to 100 million unique TCR sequences. The genetic ancestry cluster associated with self-reported Caucasian donors included over 65% of the approximately 430 genotyped donors. The study was designed to test whether signatures of past pathogen exposure could be identified by cataloging public T cell receptors. The study used immunosequencing to profile the T cell repertoires of 600 to 850 subjects and linked those repertoires to cytomegalovirus serostatus. In addition to the first cohort of around 670 subjects, a separate validation cohort of about 120 different subjects was used. To predict cytomegalovirus infection status, the study brought together high-throughput TCR immunosequencing, statistical association of individual TCRs with disease status, and machine learning. A later analysis re-examined previously published TCR beta repertoires from roughly 650 donors and added high-resolution HLA genotyping to investigate patterns of TCR occurrence. Rather than using new phenotypic data, the later analysis identified candidate immune exposures from TCR beta sequences and from how often those sequences occurred across donors. An earlier analysis of 587 of the donors used high-throughput TCR beta sequencing to judge whether each TCR beta V gene segment behaved as functional or pseudogenic. Alongside the repertoire data, information on donor age, sex, ethnicity and CMV serostatus was compiled. In a later genetic analysis, genome-wide SNP genotypes for about 55% of the roughly 700 donors were used, and that subset was treated as a discovery cohort. Every discovery cohort repertoire had been produced on one sequencing platform. HLA typing covered class I and class II loci at four-digit resolution. The number of typed donors differed by locus: 629-630 for A, B, C, DRB1 and DQB1; approximately 520 for DQA1; approximately 600 for DPA1; and around 450 for DPB1. Because of strong linkage in the cohort, roughly 5 DR-DQ haplotypes were treated as single units for association and clustering. On average, around 230,000 unique TCR beta nucleotide sequences were sequenced per donor among roughly 430 genotyped donors of the cohort, with roughly 18% of those sequences being non-productive. Study-wide findings and limitations: Assigning TCR associations to individual alleles was difficult when HLA alleles, especially DR and DQ, strongly co-occurred. Most CMV-associated TCR beta chains appeared to be HLA-restricted in a later analysis, and the HLA associations seemed to be driven largely by CMV exposure. Because counts were too low, seventeen rarely observed V segments, including chromosome 9 orphons, were excluded from the earlier analysis of around 640 of the donors. Three of the identified cytomegalovirus-associated TCR beta chains were confirmed in vitro to be specific for cytomegalovirus antigens. A further reported finding was that TCR beta sequences accurately predicted the HLA-A and HLA-B alleles for most subjects in the first cohort. CMV serostatus was the only immune exposure information available for the cohort. Specific HLA alleles were associated with roughly 17,000 TCR beta sequences at a false discovery rate of 0.05 in a later analysis. Linkage disequilibrium might explain the correlated functional status among segregating V segments, but an unknown experimental factor could not be ruled out. Presence/absence analyses assumed roughly uniform sequencing depth across donors, an assumption that may not hold. The classifier was reported to diagnose cytomegalovirus status with high specificity and sensitivity in both the original cohort and the validation cohort. Across donors, most TCR sequences were observed very rarely, whereas some public TCRs were present in many individuals. Some IMGT-functional V segments, including TRBV6-2 and TRBV6-3, could not be distinguished by the 87-base-pair reads and were therefore excluded. According to a later analysis, TCR association rates differed among HLA loci, with DRB1 alleles showing the most associated TCRs and HLA-C alleles showing the fewest. It was suggested by the authors that the approach could potentially be generalized to other disease states and immunological phenotypes. Several of the top co-occurrence clusters appeared to be linked to parvovirus B19, influenza, CMV and Epstein-Barr virus, according to a later analysis. In a later analysis, HLA-associated TCR beta chains were found to be more clonally expanded and to have lower generation probabilities than equally common non-associated chains. A total of roughly 160 TCR beta chains were listed by the study as associated with cytomegalovirus. Because some donors lacked HLA typing at each locus, the association tests relied only on the typed subset. A later genetic analysis associated a missense DCLRE1C variant with V-gene and J-gene trimming of TCR beta chains, and an independent cohort replicated the association. A cluster of highly shared sequence variants was judged likely to represent a technical artifact of the sequencing pipeline. Compared with the approximately 600-donor mean, donors in an Asian-associated ancestry cluster had fewer N-insertions in productive TCRs, according to a later genetic analysis. This cohort had only TCR beta chains sequenced, and the lack of alpha or paired-chain data limited which features could be detected. Broadly in line with IMGT annotations, most TCR beta V segments showed up in productive rearrangements about 87% or about 30% of the time in an earlier analysis of several hundred of the donors.

Points on this clone: The antigen it binds to is not known. No much larger clone is present one base from it, and per-base qualities are unavailable.

The cohort was made up of 500 to 850 healthy bone marrow donors. All cohort members were sampled while nominally healthy, although unrecorded immune exposures were likely present. The donor tested CMV seropositive, placing the donor among the roughly 270 seropositive members of the cohort. Every donor gave a peripheral blood sample, and the peripheral blood mononuclear cells from that sample were used for TCR beta sequencing. Genomic DNA was extracted from the blood cell samples with the Qiagen DNeasy Blood Extraction Kit. The library relied on the immunoSEQ multiplex PCR assay. For the multiplex PCR, a mixture combining 60 forward primers for TCR Vbeta segments and 13 reverse primers for TCR Jbeta segments was used. A multiplex PCR assay on genomic DNA amplified the CDR3 region of rearranged TCR beta genes. The amplified TCR beta libraries were sequenced on the Illumina HiSeq System as 87-base-pair reads. The published analysis was carried out like this. A later analysis counted around 72 million unique TCR beta chains across the approximately 700 repertoires, and roughly 9.9 million of these chains were shared by at least two donors. A nearest-neighbor algorithm error-corrected the raw reads and collapsed the reads into unique sequences, merging closely related sequences to remove PCR and sequencing errors. V, D and J gene segments were assigned by aligning CDR3 sequences to IMGT reference sequences. For a sequence to be retained, a match of at least six nucleotides to both a V gene segment and a J gene segment was required. Rearrangements were classified as productive when the CDR3 lacked stop codons and remained in frame with V and J, and all other rearrangements were classified as non-productive. Following IMGT convention, CDR3 was defined as the stretch from the second conserved V-encoded cysteine up to the conserved J-encoded phenylalanine. The earlier analysis of some 550 of the donors excluded any sequence lacking an unambiguous match to a single V gene segment. In an earlier analysis of some 590 of the donors, a V segment was called functional when productive rearrangements were above 56.7%, and segregating when the standard deviation between donors exceeded 5%. A statistical classification framework was built to diagnose cytomegalovirus status from the catalog of TCR beta chain sequences. V and J gene assignment, in a later analysis, came from comparing TCR nucleotide sequences with IMGT/GENE-DB human TR gene sequences. The TCRdist pipeline was used in a later analysis to assign CDR3 sequences and most-parsimonious VDJ recombination scenarios. A later analysis defined each TCR beta chain by its CDR3 amino acid sequence plus V-gene family, and excluded reads lacking a unique V-gene family. In a later analysis, 550 to 650 highly shared, low-generation-probability nucleotide sequences were removed to address suspected cross-contamination and a sequencing artifact. A later analysis calculated a clonal expansion index for each public chain from normalized within-repertoire ranks of inferred template counts. In a later analysis, generation probabilities were computed using a VDJ recombination model fitted to out-of-frame rearrangements, and the results were checked against IGoR. In a later analysis, hypergeometric tests were used to score TCR-TCR, TCR-HLA and TCR-CMV co-occurrence, with a repertoire-size bias correction applied to TCR pairs. A later analysis estimated false discovery rates by permuting HLA or CMV assignments 20 times. A later analysis grouped co-occurring TCRs with DBSCAN, adding TCRdist sequence similarity when clustering within HLA-allele-positive subsets. For co-occurrence clustering, repertoires with fewer than 30,000 or more than 120,000 public chains were excluded, along with four or five repertoires with anomalous nucleotide sharing. TCRdb mirrors the immuneACCESS table, restricted to in-frame sequences. Some clones are absent from its copies; in checked studies, under half trace to an unresolved V gene, and the reason for the others is unknown. V, J and clone size derive from that table, while D and trimming were established from the DNA sequence. Recorded for this sample are about 130,000 clones; 75% to 90% of them occurred a single time. The biggest ten clones account for under 6% of the sample.

The CDR1 and CDR2 encoded by the germline V gene are SGHNT and YENEEA. The junction shows trimming of 5 bases on V and 4 bases on J, plus 14 bases between the germline ends. Measured from the cysteine to the phenylalanine, the CDR3 is 14 residues long. Only the CDR3 DNA is retained, 42 bases long and in frame from the first base. The clonotype was recovered from a woman in her 40s in good health and CMV-seropositive. This chain joins TRBV11-3 to TRBJ1-1; the D gene is perhaps TRBD1, from 5 matching bases. Material for sequencing was PBMCs. Here is the DNA: TGTGCCAGCAGCGCCTCGCATCAGGGCACTGAAGCTTTCTTT. Its protein reads: CASSASHQGTEAFF.